The clone carrying this TCR beta chain was counted a single time. Clones were read by immunoSEQ multiplex PCR, and TCRdb kept only the in-frame ones, dropping some. The profile shows 120,000 or so clones, 88% of them singletons. This sample was included in a study of blood T cell repertoires in COVID-19. Study in general: The analysed material was cDNA or gDNA that came from T cells, B-cell-depleted T cells, or PBMCs.

Germline loops: CDR1 SGHTA, CDR2 FQGNSA. The CDR3 consists of 13 residues. V gave up 5 bases and J gave up 0 bases, with 7 bases separating them. The V and J genes are TRBV7-2 and TRBJ1-1, with no clear D. Sequencing input: peripheral blood. The TCR originated in a woman between 45 and 65 years old with active or convalescent COVID-19. The DNA of the CDR3 is TGTGCCAGCAGCCCCCGTCTGAACACTGAAGCTTTCTTT. It yields the protein CASSPRLNTEAFF.